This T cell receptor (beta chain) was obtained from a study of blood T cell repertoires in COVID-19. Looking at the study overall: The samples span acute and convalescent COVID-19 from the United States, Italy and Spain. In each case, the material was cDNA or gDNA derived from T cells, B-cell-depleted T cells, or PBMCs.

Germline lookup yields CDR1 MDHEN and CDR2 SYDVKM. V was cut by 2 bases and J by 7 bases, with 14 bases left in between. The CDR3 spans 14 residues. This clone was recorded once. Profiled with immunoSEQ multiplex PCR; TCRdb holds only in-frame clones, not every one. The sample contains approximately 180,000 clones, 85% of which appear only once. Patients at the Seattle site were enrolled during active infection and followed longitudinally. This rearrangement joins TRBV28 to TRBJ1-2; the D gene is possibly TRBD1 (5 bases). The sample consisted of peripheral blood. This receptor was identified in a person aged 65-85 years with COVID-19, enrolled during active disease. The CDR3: CASSLAGKSRGYTF. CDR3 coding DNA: TGTGCCAGCAGTTTAGCAGGGAAAAGCCGTGGCTACACCTTC.